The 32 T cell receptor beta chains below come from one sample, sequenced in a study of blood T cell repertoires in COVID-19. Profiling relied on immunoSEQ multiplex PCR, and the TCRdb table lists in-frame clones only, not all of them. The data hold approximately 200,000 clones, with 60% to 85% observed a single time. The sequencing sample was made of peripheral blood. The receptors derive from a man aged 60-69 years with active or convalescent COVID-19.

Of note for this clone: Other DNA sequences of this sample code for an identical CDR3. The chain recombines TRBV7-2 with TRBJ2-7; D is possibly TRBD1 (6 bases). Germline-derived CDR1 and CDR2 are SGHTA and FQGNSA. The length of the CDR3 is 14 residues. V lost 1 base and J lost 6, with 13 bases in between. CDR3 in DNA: TGTGCCAGCAGCTTAGGGCAGGGGATAGGCGAGCAGTACTTC. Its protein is CASSLGQGIGEQYF.

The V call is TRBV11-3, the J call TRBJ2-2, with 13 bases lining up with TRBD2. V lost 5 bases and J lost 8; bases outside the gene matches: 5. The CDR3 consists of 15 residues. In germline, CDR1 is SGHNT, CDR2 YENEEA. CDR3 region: CASSTSGLAGGELFF. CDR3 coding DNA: TGTGCCAGCAGCACTTCGGGACTAGCGGGAGGGGAGCTGTTTTTT. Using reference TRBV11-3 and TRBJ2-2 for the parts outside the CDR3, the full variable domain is EAGVVQSPRYKIIEKKQPVAFWCNPISGHNTLYWYLQNLGQGPELLIRYENEEAVDDSQLPKDRFSAERLKGVDSTLKIQPAELGDSAVYLCASSTSGLAGGELFFGEGSRLTVL.

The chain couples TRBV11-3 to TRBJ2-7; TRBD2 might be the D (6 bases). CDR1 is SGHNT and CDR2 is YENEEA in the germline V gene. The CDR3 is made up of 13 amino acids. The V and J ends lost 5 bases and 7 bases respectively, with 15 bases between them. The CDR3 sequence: CASSLTLEGEQYF. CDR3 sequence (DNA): TGTGCCAGCAGCCTCACCCTGGAGGGGGAGCAGTACTTC.

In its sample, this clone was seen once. The CDR3 DNA reads TGTGCCAGCAGCGGACCTGACACCTTCCGGGAGGATGGCTACACCTTC. Protein: CASSGPDTFREDGYTF. The V and J genes are TRBV9 and TRBJ1-2; D unresolved. CDR1 is SGDLS and CDR2 is YYNGEE in the germline V gene. The CDR3 totals 16 residues. V was clipped by 3 bases and J by 6 bases, with 21 bases between them.

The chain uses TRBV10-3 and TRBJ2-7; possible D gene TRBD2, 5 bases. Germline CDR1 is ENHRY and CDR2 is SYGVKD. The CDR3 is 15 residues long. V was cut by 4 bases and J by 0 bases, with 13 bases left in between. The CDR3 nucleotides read TGTGCCATCAGTGCCCAGGACTCAAACTCCTACGAGCAGTACTTC. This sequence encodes CAISAQDSNSYEQYF.

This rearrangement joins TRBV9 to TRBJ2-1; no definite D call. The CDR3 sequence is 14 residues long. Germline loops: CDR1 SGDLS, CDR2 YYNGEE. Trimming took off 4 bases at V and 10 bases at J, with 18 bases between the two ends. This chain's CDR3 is CASSPEDSPVEQFF. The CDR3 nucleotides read TGTGCCAGCAGCCCAGAGGATTCTCCTGTCGAGCAGTTCTTC.

CDR3 nucleotides: TGCGCCAGCACCGAGCCGTACTCCTACGAGCAGTACTTC. Residues: CASTEPYSYEQYF. V gene TRBV5-1 combines with J gene TRBJ2-7; D call uncertain. From germline, CDR1 is SGHRS and CDR2 YFSETQ. The CDR3 totals 13 residues. The V end lost 6 bases, the J end lost 0 bases, and 10 bases lay between the germline ends.

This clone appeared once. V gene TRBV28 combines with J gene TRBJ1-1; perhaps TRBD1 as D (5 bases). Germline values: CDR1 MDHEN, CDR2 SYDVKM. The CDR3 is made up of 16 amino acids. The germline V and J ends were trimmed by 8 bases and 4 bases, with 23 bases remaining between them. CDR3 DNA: TGTGCCAGCCCCTCGGGGGGAAATGAGAGGGTCACTGAAGCTTTCTTT. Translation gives CASPSGGNERVTEAFF. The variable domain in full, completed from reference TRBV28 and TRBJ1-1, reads DVKVTQSSRYLVKRTGEKVFLECVQDMDHENMFWYRQDPGLGLRLIYFSYDVKMKEKGDIPEGYSVSREKKERFSLILESASTNQTSMYLCASPSGGNERVTEAFFGQGTRLTVV.

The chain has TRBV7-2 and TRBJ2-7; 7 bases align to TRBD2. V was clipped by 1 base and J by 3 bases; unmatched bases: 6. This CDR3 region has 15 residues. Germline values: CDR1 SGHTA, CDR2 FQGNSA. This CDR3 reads CASSLDRASGYEQYF. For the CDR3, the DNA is TGTGCCAGCAGCTTAGATAGGGCTAGCGGCTACGAGCAGTACTTC.

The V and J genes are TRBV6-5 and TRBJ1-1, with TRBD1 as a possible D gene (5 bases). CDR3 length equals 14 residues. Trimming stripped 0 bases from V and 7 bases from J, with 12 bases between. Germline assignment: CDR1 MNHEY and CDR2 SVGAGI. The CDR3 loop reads CASSYSTGDLEAFF. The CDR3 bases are TGTGCCAGCAGTTACTCAACAGGAGACCTTGAAGCTTTCTTT.

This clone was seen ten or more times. Written as DNA, the CDR3 is TGTGCCAGCACTATTACGGTCGGGACAGCTAACTATGGCTACACCTTC. Encoded protein: CASTITVGTANYGYTF. The gene calls are TRBV7-9 and TRBJ1-2, with 7 bases matching TRBD1. The germline V gene has CDR1 SEHNR and CDR2 FQNEAQ (reference sequence). CDR3 length: 16 amino acids. Germline trimming cut 7 bases from V and 0 bases from J; bases unmatched to any gene: 11.

CDR3 sequence (DNA): TGTGCCAGCAGCTTAACCAGGGGGACTGAAGCTTTCTTT. Translation gives CASSLTRGTEAFF. V and J are TRBV7-3 and TRBJ1-1; 7 nucleotides agree with TRBD1. The CDR3 is 13 amino acids. V shed 0 bases and J 5 bases; nucleotides not matched to a gene: 0. The germline V gene encodes CDR1 SGHTA and CDR2 FQGTGA.

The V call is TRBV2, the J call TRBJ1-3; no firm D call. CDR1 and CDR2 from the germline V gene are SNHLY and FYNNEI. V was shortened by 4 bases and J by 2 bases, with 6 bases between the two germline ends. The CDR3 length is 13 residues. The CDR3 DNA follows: TGTGCCAGCAGTGGGACTCCTGGAAACACCATATATTTT. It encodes CASSGTPGNTIYF. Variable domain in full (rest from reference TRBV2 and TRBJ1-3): EPEVTQTPSHQVTQMGQEVILRCVPISNHLYFYWYRQILGQKVEFLVSFYNNEISEKSEIFDDQFSVERPDGSNFTLKIRSTKLEDSAMYFCASSGTPGNTIYFGEGSWLTVV.

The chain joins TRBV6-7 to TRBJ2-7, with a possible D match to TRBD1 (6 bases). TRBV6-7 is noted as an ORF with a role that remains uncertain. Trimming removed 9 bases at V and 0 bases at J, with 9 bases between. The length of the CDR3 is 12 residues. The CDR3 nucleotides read TGTGCCAGTGACAGGAGCTCCTACGAGCAGTACTTC. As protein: CASDRSSYEQYF.

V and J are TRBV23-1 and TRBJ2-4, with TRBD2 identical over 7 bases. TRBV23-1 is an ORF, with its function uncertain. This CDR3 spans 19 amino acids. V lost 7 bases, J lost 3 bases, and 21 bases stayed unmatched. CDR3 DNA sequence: TGCGCCAGCAACGGTCACGAGCGGGATCACCGGTGGGGCAAAAACATTCAGTACTTC. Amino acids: CASNGHERDHRWGKNIQYF.

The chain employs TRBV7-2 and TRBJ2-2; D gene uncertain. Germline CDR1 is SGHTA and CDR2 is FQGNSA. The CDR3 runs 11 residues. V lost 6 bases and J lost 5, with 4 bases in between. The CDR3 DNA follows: TGTGCCAGCAGAGAGACCGGGGAGCTGTTTTTT. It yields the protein CASRETGELFF.

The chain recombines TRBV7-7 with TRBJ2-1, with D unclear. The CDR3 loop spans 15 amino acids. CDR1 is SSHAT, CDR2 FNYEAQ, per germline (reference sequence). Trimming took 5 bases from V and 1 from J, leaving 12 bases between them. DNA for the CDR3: TGTGCCAGCAGCGCAGACTTAGCTTCCTACAATGAGCAGTTCTTC. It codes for CASSADLASYNEQFF.

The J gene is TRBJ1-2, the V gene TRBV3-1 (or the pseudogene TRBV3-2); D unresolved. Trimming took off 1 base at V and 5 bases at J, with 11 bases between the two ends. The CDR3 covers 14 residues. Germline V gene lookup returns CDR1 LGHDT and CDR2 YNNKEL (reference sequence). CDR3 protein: CASSQGGAGYGYTF. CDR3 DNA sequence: TGTGCCAGCAGCCAAGGAGGTGCCGGTTATGGCTACACCTTC.

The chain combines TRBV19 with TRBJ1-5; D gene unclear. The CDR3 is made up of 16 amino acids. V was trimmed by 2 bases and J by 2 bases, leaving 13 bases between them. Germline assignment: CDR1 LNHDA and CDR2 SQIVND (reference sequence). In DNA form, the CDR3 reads TGTGCCAGTAGTATAACGGGTCGGGGAGGCAATCAGCCCCAGCATTTT. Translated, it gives CASSITGRGGNQPQHF.

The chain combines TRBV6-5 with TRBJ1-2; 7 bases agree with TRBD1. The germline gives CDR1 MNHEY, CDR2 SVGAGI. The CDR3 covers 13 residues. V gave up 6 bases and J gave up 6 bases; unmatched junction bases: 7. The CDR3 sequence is CASRRTGGDGYTF. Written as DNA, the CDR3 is TGTGCCAGCAGGCGGACAGGCGGGGATGGCTACACCTTC.

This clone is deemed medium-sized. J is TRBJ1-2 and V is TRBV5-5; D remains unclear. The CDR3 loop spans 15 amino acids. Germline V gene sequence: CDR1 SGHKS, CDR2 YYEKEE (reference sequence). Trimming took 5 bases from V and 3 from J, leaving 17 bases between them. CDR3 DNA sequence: TGTGCCAGCAGTTCCCCCCAAAGATCGGACTATGGCTACACCTTC. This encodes CASSSPQRSDYGYTF.

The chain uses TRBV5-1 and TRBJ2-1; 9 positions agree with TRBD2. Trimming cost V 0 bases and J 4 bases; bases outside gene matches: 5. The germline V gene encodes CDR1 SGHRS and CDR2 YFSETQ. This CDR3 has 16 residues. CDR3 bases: TGCGCCAGCAGCTTGGGGGGGACTAGCAGTTACAATGAGCAGTTCTTC. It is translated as CASSLGGTSSYNEQFF.

CDR3 sequence (DNA): TGTGCCAGAAGCTCTTCGGGACAGGGCTCCTACGAGCAGTACTTC. It specifies CARSSSGQGSYEQYF. The chain has TRBV5-3 and TRBJ2-7; 9 bases fit TRBD1. TRBV5-3 counts as an open reading frame of uncertain function. There are 15 residues in the CDR3. Trimming removed 3 bases from V and 0 bases from J; junction bases left unmatched: 4.

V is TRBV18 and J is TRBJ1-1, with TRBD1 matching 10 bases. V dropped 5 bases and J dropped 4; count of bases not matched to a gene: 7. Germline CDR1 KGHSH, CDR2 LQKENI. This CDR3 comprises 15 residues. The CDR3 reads CASSSTGGKGTEAFF. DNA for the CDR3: TGTGCCAGCTCATCGACAGGGGGCAAGGGCACTGAAGCTTTCTTT.

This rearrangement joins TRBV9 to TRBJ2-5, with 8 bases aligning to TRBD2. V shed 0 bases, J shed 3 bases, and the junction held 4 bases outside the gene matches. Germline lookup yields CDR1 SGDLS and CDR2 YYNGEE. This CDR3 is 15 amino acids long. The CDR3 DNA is TGTGCCAGCAGCGTAGAAGGCGGGGGGAAAGAGACCCAGTACTTC. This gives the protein CASSVEGGGKETQYF.

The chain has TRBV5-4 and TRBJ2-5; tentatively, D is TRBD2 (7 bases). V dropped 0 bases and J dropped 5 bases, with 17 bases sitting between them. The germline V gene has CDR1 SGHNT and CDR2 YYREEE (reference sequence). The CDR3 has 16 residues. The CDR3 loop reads CASSLGSSGGGETQYF. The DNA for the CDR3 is TGTGCCAGCAGCTTGGGGTCTAGCGGAGGGGGGGAGACCCAGTACTTC. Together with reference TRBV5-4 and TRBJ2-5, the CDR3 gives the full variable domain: ETGVTQSPTHLIKTRGQQVTLRCSSQSGHNTVSWYQQALGQGPQFIFQYYREEENGRGNFPPRFSGLQFPNYSSELNVNALELDDSALYLCASSLGSSGGGETQYFGPGTRLLVL.

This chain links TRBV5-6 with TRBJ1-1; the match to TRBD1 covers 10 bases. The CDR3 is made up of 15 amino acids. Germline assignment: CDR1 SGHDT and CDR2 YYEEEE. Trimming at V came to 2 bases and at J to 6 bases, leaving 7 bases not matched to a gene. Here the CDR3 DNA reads TGTGCCAGCAGCTTTACCGACAGGGGGCTCTCTGAAGCTTTCTTT. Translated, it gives CASSFTDRGLSEAFF.

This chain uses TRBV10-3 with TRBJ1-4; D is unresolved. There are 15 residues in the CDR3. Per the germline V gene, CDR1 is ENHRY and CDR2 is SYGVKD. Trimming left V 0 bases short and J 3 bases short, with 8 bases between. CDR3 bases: TGTGCCATCAGTGAGTCGGCGAGGGCTAATGAAAAACTGTTTTTT. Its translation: CAISESARANEKLFF.

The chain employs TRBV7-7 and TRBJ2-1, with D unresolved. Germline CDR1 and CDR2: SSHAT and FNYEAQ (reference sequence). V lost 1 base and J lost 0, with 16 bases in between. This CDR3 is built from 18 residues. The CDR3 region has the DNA TGTGCCAGCAGCTTAGGAGAGGTCCACCGGAGCTCCTACAATGAGCAGTTCTTC. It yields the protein CASSLGEVHRSSYNEQFF.

Here the CDR3 DNA reads TGCGCCAGCAGCTTGGCGACTTCCTCAACGAGCGGGAGCGAATACATTCAGTACTTC. Its protein is CASSLATSSTSGSEYIQYF. This rearrangement joins TRBV5-1 to TRBJ2-4, with 8 positions matching TRBD2. From germline, CDR1 is SGHRS and CDR2 YFSETQ. This CDR3 comprises 19 residues. V shed 0 bases, J shed 8 bases, and the junction held 19 bases outside the gene matches.

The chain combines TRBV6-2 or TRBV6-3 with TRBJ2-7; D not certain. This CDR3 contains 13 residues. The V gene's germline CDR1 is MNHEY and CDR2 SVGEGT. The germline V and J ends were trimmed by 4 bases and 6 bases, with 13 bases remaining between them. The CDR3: CASSFADSGEQYF. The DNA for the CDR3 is TGTGCCAGCAGTTTCGCCGATTCGGGCGAGCAGTACTTC.

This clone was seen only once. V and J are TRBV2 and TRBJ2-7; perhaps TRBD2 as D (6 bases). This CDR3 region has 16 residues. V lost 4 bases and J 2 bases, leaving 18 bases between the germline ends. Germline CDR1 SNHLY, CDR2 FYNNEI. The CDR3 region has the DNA TGTGCCAGCAGTGTGGGGTCGGCTAGCGCCACCTACGAGCAGTACTTC. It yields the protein CASSVGSASATYEQYF.